Listed below are T cell receptor beta chains from one sample, sequenced in a study of shared clonotypes between healthy human individuals. The method was immunoSEQ multiplex PCR; TCRdb's version includes in-frame clones alone and lacks a portion of them. The data show approximately 2,000,000 clones, with just under 95% seen just once and approximately 0.41% held by the top ten. Sequences were obtained from naive CD4+ T cells from PBMCs. The receptor source for this set is a man aged 18 to 30 in good health. Some clones in this sample may be carry-over from other donors' samples. The CDR3 runs from the conserved cysteine through the conserved F or W. The D gene is left open where the match is weak.

v_call	j_call	d_call	cdr3_length	cdr3_aa	cdr3_nt
TRBV7-3	TRBJ2-5	TRBD2	15	CASSLIGGLAETQYF	TGTGCCAGCAGCTTAATAGGGGGACTAGCAGAGACCCAGTACTTC
TRBV5-4	TRBJ2-5	NA	15	CASSLKQGHQETQYF	TGTGCCAGCAGCTTGAAACAGGGCCACCAAGAGACCCAGTACTTC
TRBV5-1	TRBJ1-2	NA	16	CASSRGSASSNYGYTF	TGCGCCAGCAGCCGGGGATCTGCCTCATCTAACTATGGCTACACCTTC
TRBV10-3	TRBJ2-5	NA	14	CATLGQPGGETQYF	TGTGCCACCCTAGGACAGCCTGGGGGGGAGACCCAGTACTTC
TRBV5-1	TRBJ1-1	TRBD1	15	CASSSTTGGRTEAFF	TGCGCCAGCAGCTCAACGACAGGGGGAAGGACTGAAGCTTTCTTT
TRBV18	TRBJ2-7	NA	16	CASSPRRIEGGGEQYF	TGTGCCAGCTCACCCCGCCGAATTGAGGGGGGCGGCGAGCAGTACTTC
TRBV2	TRBJ1-1	NA	12	CASTPQNTEAFF	TGTGCCAGCACCCCTCAGAACACTGAAGCTTTCTTT
TRBV9	TRBJ2-1	NA	17	CASSVALWASSYNEQFF	TGTGCCAGCAGCGTAGCACTCTGGGCTAGCAGCTACAATGAGCAGTTCTTC
TRBV6-5	TRBJ1-1	NA	15	CASRGWVGGNTEAFF	TGTGCCAGCAGGGGGTGGGTGGGAGGCAACACTGAAGCTTTCTTT
TRBV19	TRBJ2-2	TRBD2	16	CASSILLAGRTGELFF	TGTGCCAGTAGTATCCTTCTAGCGGGGCGCACCGGGGAGCTGTTTTTT
TRBV6-5	TRBJ1-2	NA	12	CASSYARGGYTF	TGTGCCAGCAGTTACGCTAGGGGTGGCTACACCTTC
TRBV5-1	TRBJ2-3	NA	15	CASSLSATGEDTQYF	TGCGCCAGCAGCTTATCAGCGACAGGCGAAGATACGCAGTATTTT
TRBV18	TRBJ2-7	NA	13	CASSIGLVYEQYF	TGTGCCAGCTCAATCGGACTCGTCTACGAGCAGTACTTC
TRBV11-2	TRBJ2-1	TRBD2	15	CASSRPGLGLNEQFF	TGTGCCAGCAGCCGGCCGGGACTAGGTCTTAATGAGCAGTTCTTC
TRBV30	TRBJ1-4	NA	10	CAWGYEKLFF	TGTGCCTGGGGTTATGAAAAACTGTTTTTT
TRBV19	TRBJ2-2	TRBD1	15	CASSPRTGNTGELFF	TGTGCCAGTAGTCCCCGGACAGGGAACACCGGGGAGCTGTTTTTT
TRBV5-1	TRBJ2-5	NA	14	CASSNMGSQETQYF	TGCGCCAGCAGCAACATGGGGAGTCAAGAGACCCAGTACTTC
TRBV5-6	TRBJ2-7	NA	12	CASSLERYEQYF	TGTGCCAGCAGCTTGGAGCGTTACGAGCAGTACTTC
TRBV27	TRBJ1-2	TRBD1	15	CASSPALGRGNGYTF	TGTGCCAGCAGTCCTGCCCTGGGCAGGGGGAACGGCTACACCTTC
TRBV2	TRBJ2-2	NA	14	CASRGIYGTGELFF	TGTGCCAGCAGGGGGATTTACGGCACCGGGGAGCTGTTTTTT
TRBV6-1	TRBJ2-7	NA	13	CASRLMASYEQYF	TGTGCCAGCCGCCTAATGGCCTCCTACGAGCAGTACTTC